Included here is one TCR beta chain sequence, with context. Its target antigen remains unknown. No quality values exist for individual bases; no much larger clone is one base distant. This entry is derived from a study of blood T cells in healthy people across ages (dated by TCRdb to between 2015 and 2017). Looking at the study overall: In model experiments, template switching captured roughly one uniquely barcoded TCR beta cDNA molecule for every two T cells. The study measured age-related changes in TCR beta repertoire diversity using deep sequencing normalized with unique cDNA molecular identifiers. The donors were divided into four age groups: young (average around 15 years), middle-aged (almost 40), aged (roughly 66) and long-lived (82). To avoid experimental bias, donors of different ages were spread randomly across the sequencing lanes. For two donors (one aged 18 to 30 and one aged 80 or older), the study analyzed two additional independent replicas of 1 million unique cDNA reads from the same blood draw.

Library prep was done by 5' RACE. Sequencing relied on an Illumina HiSeq 2500. A second roughly 6 to 12 cycle PCR used a sample-barcoded 5' primer and a J-beta primer mix. Each TCR beta cDNA molecule received a unique molecular identifier from a template-switch 5' adaptor carrying 12 random nucleotides. Each sample yielded at least 2.5 million CDR3-containing paired-end reads. First-strand cDNA was synthesized from all RNA with the Mint cDNA synthesis kit, primed by a TRBC-specific oligonucleotide. After uracil-DNA glycosylase treatment, a first 18-cycle PCR used universal primers M1SS and BC2_uni_R on all cDNA. The study's own analysis went as follows. For normalization, 1 million high-quality reads, each with a distinct molecular identifier, were randomly selected from each sample. Instead of being binned into consensus sequences, reads with shared molecular identifiers were discarded. MiTCR, run with a Q25 quality threshold and the strictest error-elimination algorithm, handled CDR3 identification, clonotype clustering and error correction. A nonparametric unseen species model with Euler transformation was used to estimate lower-bound total TCR beta diversity. TCRdb reprocessing: public reads trimmed at Q25 with fastp, clones called with MiXCR, in-frame beta chains kept. Identical CDR3 protein sequences are pooled into one entry, listed with their most common genes and DNA. TCRdb's processing, not the authors', yielded these V and J calls. In this sample the table shows about 1,600,000 distinct CDR3 sequences, about 40% of which occur a single time. Roughly 8.2% of the sample is taken by the ten largest.

What the authors observed across the whole study: Because the CMV infection status of the donors was unknown, age-related changes in expanded clonotypes may potentially have been confounded. Because profiling used bulk unsorted PBMCs, naive and antigen-experienced compartments could not be compared conclusively. As age increased, observed TCR beta diversity per million T cells dropped in a roughly linear way, and a significant reduction was already evident by age 40. Compared with the aged group, the long-lived group had more naive CD4+ T cells, fewer expanded clones and increased TCR diversity, a pattern suggesting age selection. Estimates of total diversity based on one million sequenced T cells were considered lower bounds and underestimates. A strong correlation was found between observed TCR beta diversity and the percentage of naive T cells measured by flow cytometry.

Measured from the cysteine to the phenylalanine, the CDR3 is 13 residues long. CDR3 DNA is the only sequence kept; it has 39 bases, read in frame from the first base. The germline V gene encodes CDR1 MNHEY and CDR2 SVGAGI. The approximately 40 donors, aged about 6 to 95 years, were systemically healthy Caucasian individuals from Russia. Each donor gave 8.5 to 10 milliliters of peripheral blood, collected into EDTA-treated Vacutainer tubes. Ficoll-Paque density-gradient centrifugation was used to isolate PBMCs, with at least 7 million per sample. Trizol reagent was used to extract total RNA from PBMCs, with at least 5 micrograms per sample. For every donor, an aliquot of PBMCs went through flow cytometry to measure the percentages of naive CD45RAhigh/CD27high T cells.

The rearrangement joined TRBV6-5 to TRBJ2-5; the D gene is possibly TRBD1 or TRBD2, with 5 bases matching each. The better agreement between TRBJ2-7 and the DNA end casts doubt on the J call. The sample taken for sequencing was blood. The receptor comes from a woman aged 18 to 35 in good health. The CDR3 loop reads CASKVPGGYEQYF. The nucleotide sequence reads TGTGCCAGCAAAGTCCCTGGGGGTTACGAGCAGTACTTC.